The next 20 T cell receptor beta chains were all read from a single sample in a study of cytomegalovirus exposure and HLA in healthy donors. PCR amplification relied on 60 Vbeta primers (plus 13 Jbeta primers). Using immunoSEQ multiplex PCR, the repertoire was profiled, and TCRdb retains in-frame clones only, with some absent. The data contain approximately 46,000 clones, about 70% of them seen just once; the ten biggest clones take up 5% to 6.5%. The specimen was PBMCs. These receptor sequences come from a man aged 30 to 45 in good health and CMV-seronegative.

The DNA of the CDR3 is TGTGCCAGCAGCTTAGTCGGGAGAGCAGATACGCAGTATTTT. It translates to CASSLVGRADTQYF. This chain uses TRBV11-2 with TRBJ2-3; D may be TRBD2 (6 bases). Trimming removed 1 base at V and 4 bases at J, with 9 bases between. Germline-derived CDR1 and CDR2 are SGHAT and FQNNGV. The CDR3 has 14 amino acids.

The chain joins TRBV7-6 to TRBJ2-3, with 9 bases that match TRBD2. In germline, CDR1 is SGHVS, CDR2 FNYEAQ. The V gene end was trimmed by 1 base and the J gene end by 0 bases; junction bases not matched to a gene: 5. The length of the CDR3 is 17 residues. DNA of the CDR3: TGTGCCAGCAGCTTAGATGGGAGCGGGAGGAGCACAGATACGCAGTATTTT. Translated, it gives CASSLDGSGRSTDTQYF.

The table lists this clone with a few counts. The junction and the germline gene differ at one end; a read error may be behind it. The rearrangement links TRBV2 to TRBJ2-7; 11 bases align to TRBD2. The CDR3 length is 18 residues. Germline V gene data show CDR1 as SNHLY and CDR2 as FYNNEI. The CDR3 DNA reads TGTGCCAGCAGTGAAAGGCTAGCGGGAGGTCTCTCCGAAGTTGGGCTGGACTTC. Protein: CASSERLAGGLSEVGLDF. Full variable domain (remainder filled in from reference TRBV2 and TRBJ2-7): EPEVTQTPSHQVTQMGQEVILRCVPISNHLYFYWYRQILGQKVEFLVSFYNNEISEKSEIFDDQFSVERPDGSNFTLKIRSTKLEDSAMYFCASSERLAGGLSEVGLDFGPGTRLTVT.

J is TRBJ2-1 and V is TRBV5-4, with 10 bases that match TRBD2. Germline V gene lookup returns CDR1 SGHNT and CDR2 YYREEE (reference sequence). Trimming removed 0 bases from V and 2 bases from J; junction bases left unmatched: 5. The CDR3 has 17 amino acids. The CDR3 loop is CASSLGSSGSPYNEQFF. Written as DNA, the CDR3 is TGTGCCAGCAGCTTGGGATCTAGCGGGAGTCCCTACAATGAGCAGTTCTTC.

As for this clone: Likely a read error: the CDR3 ends without its conserved phenylalanine or tryptophan. Because the CDR3's place on the DNA is in doubt, the DNA is left out and the CDR3 is given as listed by TCRdb. This CDR3 reads CAWRPSGANVLNV. The V call is TRBV30, the J call TRBJ2-6; no DNA check was done on the table's D call, TRBD1. The CDR3 length is 13 residues, termini included. Germline assignment: CDR1 GTSNPN and CDR2 SVGIG (reference sequence).

The chain employs TRBV27 and TRBJ2-1, with a weak D call TRBD2 (6 bases). From germline, CDR1 is MNHEY and CDR2 SMNVEV (reference sequence). The V and J ends lost 6 bases and 4 bases respectively, with 16 bases between them. The CDR3 is 15 amino acids. Written as DNA, the CDR3 is TGTGCCAGCAGCTTGGAGGGGACCGTATACAATGAGCAGTTCTTC. The encoded protein is CASSLEGTVYNEQFF.

The genes are TRBV7-9 and TRBJ2-7, with D maybe TRBD1 (6 bases). V was pared by 4 bases and J by 0 bases, with 7 bases between. Germline lookup yields CDR1 SEHNR and CDR2 FQNEAQ (reference sequence). The CDR3 loop spans 13 amino acids. CDR3 amino acids: CASSSGHSYEQYF. DNA for the CDR3: TGTGCCAGCAGCTCGGGACACTCCTACGAGCAGTACTTC.

The rearrangement joins TRBV19 to TRBJ2-7, with 8 nucleotides matching TRBD2. The J segment lost 6 bases and the V segment lost 6 bases, leaving 13 bases of the junction unmatched. The germline V gene has CDR1 LNHDA and CDR2 SQIVND (reference sequence). This CDR3 comprises 15 residues. The CDR3 loop reads CASSQGLAAVGEQYF. CDR3 DNA sequence: TGTGCCAGTAGCCAAGGACTAGCCGCAGTGGGCGAGCAGTACTTC.

This chain joins TRBV5-8 and TRBJ1-4, with D maybe TRBD1 (5 bases). The CDR3 sequence is 16 residues long. V lost 0 bases, J lost 1 base, and 10 bases lay in between. Germline loops: CDR1 SGHTS, CDR2 YDEGEE. This CDR3 is CASSLETQGTNEKLFF. The CDR3 region has the DNA TGTGCCAGCAGCTTGGAAACCCAGGGAACTAATGAAAAACTGTTTTTT.

V usage is TRBV5-4 and J usage is TRBJ2-3; possible D gene TRBD1, 5 bases. Deletions cut 4 bases from V and 5 bases from J, with 8 bases between. CDR1 SGHNT and CDR2 YYREEE come from the germline V gene (reference sequence). This CDR3 contains 12 residues. CDR3 coding DNA: TGTGCCAGCAGCCAGGGTCGAGATACGCAGTATTTT. This codes for CASSQGRDTQYF.

This chain joins TRBV5-6 and TRBJ1-5; a possible D gene is TRBD1 (5 bases). In germline, CDR1 is SGHDT, CDR2 YYEEEE. Trimming stripped 5 bases from V and 4 bases from J, with 13 bases between. This CDR3 comprises 14 residues. Written as DNA, the CDR3 is TGTGCCAGCAGTTCCGCGCAGGGAAATCAGCCCCAGCATTTT. Residues: CASSSAQGNQPQHF.

This rearrangement joins TRBV9 to TRBJ2-3, with 9 bases matching TRBD2. This CDR3 comprises 18 residues. J lost 4 bases, V lost 1 base, and 13 bases had no gene match. The germline CDR1 and CDR2 sequences are SGDLS and YYNGEE. This chain's CDR3 is CASSVRGPGAGGSDTQYF. CDR3 nucleotides: TGTGCCAGCAGCGTAAGGGGCCCAGGAGCGGGAGGATCAGATACGCAGTATTTT.

In nucleotides, the CDR3 is TGTGCCAGCAGTACGGACAGGGGGCAAGCGGAGACCCAGTACTTC. This codes for CASSTDRGQAETQYF. V usage is TRBV2 and J usage is TRBJ2-5; 11 positions match TRBD1. The germline V gene has CDR1 SNHLY and CDR2 FYNNEI. V shed 5 bases and J 5 bases; nucleotides not matched to a gene: 7. The CDR3 loop spans 15 amino acids.

CDR3 region: CAWSVTLPGGDTQYF. The DNA for the CDR3 is TGTGCCTGGAGTGTAACCCTACCAGGGGGAGATACGCAGTATTTT. The chain links TRBV30 to TRBJ2-3, with TRBD1 matching 7 bases. J lost 5 bases, V lost 0 bases, and 8 bases had no gene match. CDR3 size: 15 residues. Looked up from germline, CDR1 is GTSNPN and CDR2 is SVGIG (reference sequence).

The chain is built from TRBV30 and TRBJ1-2; TRBD1 agrees at 10 bases. J gave up 7 bases and V 4 bases, and 6 bases lay outside the gene matches. CDR1 GTSNPN and CDR2 SVGIG come from the germline V gene (reference sequence). The length of the CDR3 is 13 residues. The DNA of the CDR3 is TGTGCCTGGACCCCAGGACAGGGGGGTGGCTACACCTTC. Protein: CAWTPGQGGGYTF.

The J gene is TRBJ2-7, the V gene TRBV12-5; 10 bases fit TRBD2. The CDR3 consists of 16 residues. After removal of 5 bases from V and 2 bases from J, the junction contained 9 bases not matched to a gene. In germline, CDR1 is LGHNT, CDR2 FRNRAP. This CDR3 reads CASGGSTSGNAYEQYF. The CDR3 DNA is TGTGCTAGTGGTGGATCCACTAGCGGGAACGCCTACGAGCAGTACTTC.

The chain carries TRBV7-9 and TRBJ2-1, with D unresolved. The V and J ends lost 6 bases and 12 bases respectively, with 15 bases between them. In germline, CDR1 is SEHNR, CDR2 FQNEAQ (reference sequence). This CDR3 is built from 12 residues. The CDR3 nucleotides read TGTGCCAGCAGTCTCTGGCCGCCGGGGCAGTTCTTC. Residues: CASSLWPPGQFF.

Concerning this clone itself: The junction shows a germline mismatch at one end, possibly a read error. The rearrangement links TRBV15 to TRBJ2-7, with TRBD2 matching 12 bases. The CDR3 runs 18 residues. The germline gives CDR1 LNHNV, CDR2 YYDKDF (reference sequence). The CDR3 reads CATSREGLAGASSYGQYF. In DNA, the CDR3 is TGTGCCACCAGCAGAGAGGGACTAGCGGGCGCGAGCTCCTACGGGCAGTACTTC.

The genes are TRBV5-1 and TRBJ1-5, with 8 bases identical to TRBD1. Germline V gene sequence: CDR1 SGHRS, CDR2 YFSETQ. The CDR3 runs 14 residues. Trimming at V came to 0 bases and at J to 7 bases, leaving 3 bases not matched to a gene. Here the CDR3 DNA reads TGCGCCAGCAGCTTGGACCAGGGGGCGCAGCCCCAGCATTTT. Residues: CASSLDQGAQPQHF.

The V gene is TRBV5-4, the J gene TRBJ2-1; TRBD2 matches at 12 bases. This CDR3 has 15 amino acids. The V and J ends lost 4 bases and 6 bases, in that order; junction bases with no gene match: 5. In germline, CDR1 is SGHNT, CDR2 YYREEE (reference sequence). CDR3 DNA: TGTGCCAGCAGCATGCGACTAGCGGGAGTCAATGAGCAGTTCTTC. It is translated as CASSMRLAGVNEQFF.